Following are 28 T cell receptor beta chains from one sample sequenced in a study of T cells after yellow fever vaccination. Each CDR3 protein gets one entry after TCRdb re-called the 5' RACE reads with MiXCR. The sample comprises hundreds of thousands of distinct CDR3 sequences, approximately 13% of which are singletons, and roughly 13% rests with the top ten. Sequenced here: PBMCs, sampled on the day of the yellow fever booster vaccination. Receptor source: a man aged 30 to 39 who received the YFV17D yellow fever vaccine.

This rearrangement joins TRBV6-1 to TRBJ2-3; a weak D match, TRBD2 (5 bases). The germline V gene encodes CDR1 MNHNS and CDR2 SASEGT. The CDR3 contains 15 residues. V was clipped by 8 bases and J by 2 bases, with 17 bases between them. This chain's CDR3 is CASLRAVPHTDTQYF. CDR3 DNA: TGTGCCAGCCTGAGAGCGGTCCCTCACACAGATACGCAGTATTTT.

The V gene is TRBV12-3 or TRBV12-4, the J gene TRBJ2-2; no clear D gene. The V end was cut by 6 bases, the J end by 8 bases, with 16 bases between. This CDR3 is built from 14 residues. This CDR3 reads CASSPEPPEGELFF. The CDR3 DNA follows: TGTGCCAGCAGCCCAGAACCCCCGGAAGGGGAGCTGTTTTTT.

The chain carries TRBV7-9 and TRBJ2-7; possibly TRBD2 for D (6 bases). Germline V gene data show CDR1 as SEHNR and CDR2 as FQNEAQ (reference sequence). V lost 1 base and J 2 bases, leaving 12 bases between the germline ends. This CDR3 is 15 amino acids long. The CDR3 here is CASSLGDSGPYEQYF. For the CDR3, the DNA is TGTGCCAGCAGCTTAGGAGACAGCGGGCCCTACGAGCAGTACTTC.

J is TRBJ2-7 and V is TRBV5-8, with TRBD2 as a possible D gene (6 bases). The CDR3 consists of 14 residues. Trimming cost V 4 bases and J 3 bases, with 14 bases left between them. Germline CDR1 SGHTS, CDR2 YDEGEE. CDR3 nucleotides: TGTGCCAGCAGCACGGGACTGATGGGCTACGAGCAGTACTTC. It encodes CASSTGLMGYEQYF.

The chain links TRBV5-4 to TRBJ2-3; perhaps TRBD1 as D (6 bases). V was pared by 6 bases and J by 1 base, with 15 bases between. In germline, CDR1 is SGHNT, CDR2 YYREEE (reference sequence). The length of the CDR3 is 15 residues. CDR3 loop: CASTPSGGGTDTQYF. CDR3 sequence (DNA): TGTGCCAGCACCCCTTCTGGGGGCGGCACAGATACGCAGTATTTT.

There are a few counts of this clonotype. This rearrangement joins TRBV4-3 to TRBJ2-1, with D possibly matching TRBD2 (5 bases). The CDR3 covers 14 residues. The ends were cut back, 3 bases at V and 8 bases at J, with 14 bases in the middle. Germline loops: CDR1 LGHNA, CDR2 YSLEER. In DNA form, the CDR3 reads TGCGCCAGCAGCCAGAGACTATCTGGCGATGAGCAGTTCTTC. This translates into CASSQRLSGDEQFF.

This clonotype was found a few times. This chain links TRBV15 with TRBJ2-4; 10 bases line up with TRBD1. V shed 0 bases, J shed 7 bases, and the junction held 6 bases outside the gene matches. CDR3 size: 16 residues. The germline V gene encodes CDR1 LNHNV and CDR2 YYDKDF (reference sequence). CDR3 loop: CATSRDLGQGDNIQYF. The DNA for the CDR3 is TGTGCCACCAGCAGAGATCTCGGACAGGGGGACAACATTCAGTACTTC.

This chain links TRBV29-1 with TRBJ2-7, with TRBD1 identical over 9 bases. V lost 3 bases to trimming and J lost 6 bases; unmatched junction nucleotides: 9. Germline V gene lookup returns CDR1 SQVTM and CDR2 ANQGSEA. The CDR3 contains 14 residues. CDR3 in amino acids: CSVEGGQGTSEQYF. CDR3 DNA sequence: TGCAGCGTTGAGGGGGGACAGGGCACGTCCGAGCAGTACTTC.

This clonotype was recorded a few times. V and J are TRBV20-1 and TRBJ2-7, with D possibly being TRBD1 (6 bases). CDR1 is DFQATT and CDR2 is SNEGSKA in the germline V gene (reference sequence). The V end lost 3 bases, the J end lost 6 bases, and 15 bases lay between the germline ends. The CDR3 runs to 13 residues. CDR3 in amino acids: CSASSTGFGEQYF. In nucleotides, the CDR3 is TGCAGTGCTAGTTCTACAGGGTTCGGCGAGCAGTACTTC.

This clonotype has ten or more counts. One end of the junction fails to match germline, which may point to a read error. The rearrangement joins TRBV3-1 to TRBJ2-7; 12 positions agree with TRBD2. The CDR3 has 15 amino acids. Germline V gene lookup returns CDR1 LGHDT and CDR2 YNNKEL (reference sequence). The CDR3 DNA sequence: TGCGCCAGCAGCCAGGGACTAGCGGGTGACTACGAGCAGTACTTC. Translating gives CASSQGLAGDYEQYF.

This rearrangement joins TRBV5-1 to TRBJ1-1, with TRBD1 identical over 8 bases. The V gene end was trimmed by 3 bases and the J gene end by 2 bases; junction bases not matched to a gene: 6. This CDR3 has 15 amino acids. Per germline, CDR1 SGHRS and CDR2 YFSETQ. The CDR3: CASSSMTGVNTEAFF. The CDR3 DNA is TGCGCCAGCAGCTCGATGACAGGGGTCAACACTGAAGCTTTCTTT.

The chain recombines TRBV30 with TRBJ1-1, with no clear D. The CDR3 sequence is 14 residues long. V lost 3 bases to trimming and J lost 4 bases, with 15 bases between them. The germline gives CDR1 GTSNPN, CDR2 SVGIG (reference sequence). Written as DNA, the CDR3 is TGTGCCTGGAGACGGGCCGGGGTTTTCACTGAAGCTTTCTTT. Translation gives CAWRRAGVFTEAFF.

This clonotype was counted a few times. The chain joins TRBV20-1 to TRBJ2-5; unclear D gene. The CDR3 length is 13 residues. Trimming took 3 bases from V and 0 from J, leaving 8 bases between them. CDR1 is DFQATT and CDR2 is SNEGSKA in the germline V gene (reference sequence). The DNA for the CDR3 is TGCAGTGCTAGCGGCCAGGACCAAGAGACCCAGTACTTC. This codes for CSASGQDQETQYF.

This clonotype turned up a few times. This chain joins TRBV10-3 and TRBJ2-1, with D hard to call. Germline V gene sequence: CDR1 ENHRY, CDR2 SYGVKD. V was shortened by 2 bases and J by 10 bases, with 6 bases between the two germline ends. CDR3 length: 11 residues. The CDR3 sequence is CAISEAGEQFF. In DNA, the CDR3 is TGTGCCATCAGTGAGGCCGGGGAGCAGTTCTTC.

In this sample, this clonotype turned up a few times. The J gene is TRBJ1-1, the V gene TRBV20-1; possibly TRBD1 for D (6 bases). V was pared by 2 bases and J by 0 bases, with 13 bases between. The CDR3 covers 15 residues. Per the germline V gene, CDR1 is DFQATT and CDR2 is SNEGSKA (reference sequence). The CDR3 protein is CSARRSGVLNTEAFF. CDR3 nucleotide sequence: TGCAGTGCTAGACGCTCAGGGGTTTTGAACACTGAAGCTTTCTTT.

The rearrangement links TRBV10-3 to TRBJ2-1; TRBD1 might be the D (5 bases). Trimming took off 3 bases at V and 7 bases at J, with 7 bases between the two ends. The germline V gene has CDR1 ENHRY and CDR2 SYGVKD. The CDR3 extends over 12 amino acids. The CDR3: CAISDRVNEQFF. The CDR3 DNA reads TGTGCCATCAGTGACAGGGTGAATGAGCAGTTCTTC.

This clonotype has a handful of counts. V usage is TRBV2 and J usage is TRBJ2-1; D unresolved. Trimming cost V 2 bases and J 0 bases, with 8 bases left between them. This CDR3 region has 15 residues. Germline CDR1 is SNHLY and CDR2 is FYNNEI. The CDR3 sequence is CASSESRSSYNEQFF. CDR3 nucleotide sequence: TGTGCCAGCAGTGAAAGCCGGAGCTCCTACAATGAGCAGTTCTTC.

This clonotype was picked up a small number of times. This rearrangement joins TRBV4-3 to TRBJ2-5; TRBD1 might be the D (6 bases). Per the germline V gene, CDR1 is LGHNA and CDR2 is YSLEER. There are 16 residues in the CDR3. The V gene lost 2 bases and the J gene lost 2 bases, with 15 bases spanning the gap. The CDR3 reads CASSQRTVNGQETQYF. Here the CDR3 DNA reads TGCGCCAGCAGCCAAAGGACAGTCAATGGTCAAGAGACCCAGTACTTC.

The chain couples TRBV5-1 to TRBJ2-1; 11 bases align to TRBD2. CDR1 and CDR2 (germline): SGHRS, YFSETQ. The CDR3 consists of 17 residues. J gave up 4 bases and V 4 bases, and 10 bases lay outside the gene matches. Here the CDR3 reads CASSPSSRLAGYNEQFF. The CDR3 region has the DNA TGCGCCAGCAGCCCCTCCTCCCGACTAGCGGGGTACAATGAGCAGTTCTTC.

This chain links TRBV29-1 with TRBJ1-2, with 8 bases aligning to TRBD1. Germline loops: CDR1 SQVTM, CDR2 ANQGSEA. V trimming: 4 bases; J trimming: 0 bases; junction bases outside the gene matches: 1. The CDR3 is 13 amino acids. DNA for the CDR3: TGCAGCGTTGGCAGGGGGCCTAACTATGGCTACACCTTC. Protein: CSVGRGPNYGYTF.

This clonotype was seen only a few times. V is TRBV6-6 and J is TRBJ2-1, with TRBD2 as a possible D gene (6 bases). Germline CDR1 reads MNHNY; CDR2 reads SVGAGI (reference sequence). The CDR3 length is 13 residues. Trimming left V 3 bases short and J 8 bases short, with 11 bases between. CDR3 protein: CASSYSGSDEQFF. CDR3 bases: TGTGCCAGCAGTTATTCCGGGAGTGATGAGCAGTTCTTC.

This clonotype was observed a handful of times. The chain couples TRBV12-3 or TRBV12-4 to TRBJ1-1; D is unclear. The CDR3 length is 14 residues. With 7 bases removed from V and 3 bases from J, the gap between germline ends came to 15 bases. The CDR3 nucleotides are TGTGCCAGCAAGGTGAGACGGTCGGACACTGAAGCTTTCTTT. This encodes CASKVRRSDTEAFF.

The chain employs TRBV5-1 and TRBJ2-1, with 8 bases matching TRBD2. Looked up from germline, CDR1 is SGHRS and CDR2 is YFSETQ. V dropped 7 bases and J dropped 4; count of bases not matched to a gene: 10. This CDR3 is built from 15 residues. As DNA, the CDR3 is TGCGCCAGCTCTACCATCCGGGAGGGTTACAATGAGCAGTTCTTC. This sequence encodes CASSTIREGYNEQFF. The full variable domain, in which reference TRBV5-1 and TRBJ2-1 provide the parts outside the CDR3, is KAGVTQTPRYLIKTRGQQVTLSCSPISGHRSVSWYQQTPGQGLQFLFEYFSETQRNKGNFPGRFSGRQFSNSRSEMNVSTLELGDSALYLCASSTIREGYNEQFFGPGTRLTVL.

This clonotype turned up a few times. J is TRBJ2-7 and V is TRBV28; 9 nucleotides line up with TRBD1. The CDR3 loop spans 14 amino acids. Per germline, CDR1 MDHEN and CDR2 SYDVKM. The V segment lost 7 bases and the J segment 5 bases; nucleotides outside the gene matches: 9. The CDR3 loop reads CASTAPGQGNEQYF. The CDR3 DNA reads TGTGCCAGCACCGCGCCGGGACAGGGTAACGAGCAGTACTTC.

The chain is built from TRBV4-3 and TRBJ2-1; the D gene is possibly TRBD1 (6 bases). The V and J ends lost 1 base and 3 bases respectively, with 19 bases between them. The CDR3 runs to 18 residues. Germline V lookup: CDR1 LGHNA, CDR2 YSLEER. Here the CDR3 reads CASSQGGFTRGIYNEQFF. CDR3 nucleotides: TGCGCCAGCAGCCAAGGGGGATTTACAAGGGGGATCTACAATGAGCAGTTCTTC.

This chain connects TRBV12-3 or TRBV12-4 to TRBJ2-5, with 7 bases aligning to TRBD1. V gave up 5 bases and J gave up 5 bases; unmatched junction bases: 14. The CDR3 is 16 amino acids. The CDR3 loop reads CASSLGAGGDLETQYF. The CDR3 bases are TGTGCCAGCAGTCTAGGGGCAGGGGGTGATTTGGAGACCCAGTACTTC.

There are a few counts of this clonotype. The chain carries TRBV30 and TRBJ2-7, with D possibly being TRBD2 (6 bases). Germline values: CDR1 GTSNPN, CDR2 SVGIG (reference sequence). Trimming took 0 bases from V and 5 from J, leaving 23 bases between them. The CDR3 has 17 amino acids. CDR3 sequence (DNA): TGTGCCTGGAGTGTACGATCAACGGGAGTAGGTTCCCACGAGCAGTACTTC. This gives the protein CAWSVRSTGVGSHEQYF.

The chain is built from TRBV5-4 and TRBJ2-7; D uncertain. V lost 0 bases, J lost 7 bases, and 17 bases lay in between. The CDR3 is made up of 15 amino acids. Germline V CDR1 and CDR2: SGHNT, YYREEE (reference sequence). The DNA of the CDR3 is TGTGCCAGCAGCTTGGATTTGGACCCACGTGGAGAGCAGTACTTC. Residues: CASSLDLDPRGEQYF.